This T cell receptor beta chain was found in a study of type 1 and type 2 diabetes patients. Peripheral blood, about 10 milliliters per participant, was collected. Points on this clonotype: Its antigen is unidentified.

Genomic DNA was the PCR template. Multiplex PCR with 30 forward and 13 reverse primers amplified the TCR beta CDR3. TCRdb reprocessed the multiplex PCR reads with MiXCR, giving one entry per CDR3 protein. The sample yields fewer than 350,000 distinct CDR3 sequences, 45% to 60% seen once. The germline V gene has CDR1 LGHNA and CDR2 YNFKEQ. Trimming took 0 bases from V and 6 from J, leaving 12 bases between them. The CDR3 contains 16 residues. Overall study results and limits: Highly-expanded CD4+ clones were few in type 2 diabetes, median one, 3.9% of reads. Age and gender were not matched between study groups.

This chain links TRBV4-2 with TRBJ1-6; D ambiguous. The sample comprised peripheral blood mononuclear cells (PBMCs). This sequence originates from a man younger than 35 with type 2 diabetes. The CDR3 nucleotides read TGTGCCAGCAGCCAAGAAGTAGGGTCCGGTAATTCACCCCTCCACTTT. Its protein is CASSQEVGSGNSPLHF.